A single sample is the source of the 20 T cell receptor beta chains below, sequenced in a study of cytomegalovirus exposure and HLA in healthy donors. PCR primers comprised 60 Vbeta and 13 Jbeta primers. The repertoire was sequenced with immunoSEQ multiplex PCR; TCRdb's copy has only in-frame clones and lacks some. The sample has over 150,000 clones, 65% to 85% seen once. Specimen: PBMCs. Receptor source: a woman between 40 and 50 years old in good health and CMV-seropositive.

J is TRBJ2-1 and V is TRBV18; 9 bases are shared with TRBD1. Trimming cost V 6 bases and J 8 bases; bases outside gene matches: 11. Germline V CDR1 and CDR2: KGHSH, LQKENI. The CDR3 runs to 15 residues. The CDR3 DNA sequence: TGTGCCAGCTCTCACCGGGACAGGGCTGACCATGAGCAGTTCTTC. Translating it yields CASSHRDRADHEQFF.

The gene calls are TRBV4-1 and TRBJ2-1; 13 positions match TRBD2. The ends lost 4 bases at V and 8 bases at J; junction bases unmatched: 5. This CDR3 is built from 15 residues. Germline V lookup: CDR1 MGHRA, CDR2 YSYEKL. CDR3 sequence reads: CASSPGLAGKYEQFF. The CDR3 nucleotides are TGCGCCAGCAGCCCGGGACTAGCGGGAAAGTATGAGCAGTTCTTC.

The chain recombines TRBV12-2 with TRBJ2-1; the listed D gene, TRBD2, was not tested against the DNA. TRBV12-2 is a pseudogene segment. There are 15 residues in the CDR3. The CDR3 region is CASRRRGAGVNEQFF. The CDR3 DNA sequence: TGTGCAAGTCGCCGTCGGGGAGCGGGGGTGAATGAGCAGTTCTTC.

The chain links TRBV28 to TRBJ1-2; tentatively, D is TRBD1 (5 bases). The V gene's germline CDR1 is MDHEN and CDR2 SYDVKM. V gave up 3 bases and J gave up 4 bases, with 18 bases separating them. The CDR3 covers 16 residues. The CDR3 reads CASSFPLTGTGYGYTF. The CDR3, as DNA: TGTGCCAGCAGTTTTCCCCTCACAGGTACCGGCTATGGCTACACCTTC.

CDR3 DNA: TGTGCCAGCAGCTTAGCGCACTTCGGGAGTGTCCCCTACGAGCAGTACTTC. Its protein product is CASSLAHFGSVPYEQYF. The rearrangement links TRBV7-8 to TRBJ2-7, with D tentatively TRBD2 (6 bases). V lost 0 bases, J lost 2 bases, and 17 bases lay in between. This CDR3 region has 17 residues. Germline V gene data show CDR1 as SGHVS and CDR2 as FQNEAQ.

The chain employs TRBV5-1 and TRBJ2-5; D perhaps matches TRBD2 (6 bases). The ends were cut back, 0 bases at V and 11 bases at J, with 17 bases in the middle. Germline CDR1 SGHRS, CDR2 YFSETQ. CDR3 length equals 14 residues. This CDR3 reads CASSLVAGTGEQYF. The CDR3 DNA follows: TGCGCCAGCAGCTTGGTGGCAGGGACTGGGGAGCAGTACTTC. The full variable domain, rest sourced from reference TRBV5-1 and TRBJ2-5, is KAGVTQTPRYLIKTRGQQVTLSCSPISGHRSVSWYQQTPGQGLQFLFEYFSETQRNKGNFPGRFSGRQFSNSRSEMNVSTLELGDSALYLCASSLVAGTGEQYFGPGTRLLVL.

The sample holds one count of this clone. The chain is built from TRBV7-2 and TRBJ2-2; TRBD2 agrees at 7 bases. This CDR3 contains 16 residues. The V gene end was trimmed by 1 base and the J gene end by 4 bases; junction bases not matched to a gene: 6. The germline V gene encodes CDR1 SGHTA and CDR2 FQGNSA. Written as DNA, the CDR3 is TGTGCCAGCAGCTTAGGGGGGGGTCGCCGCACCGGGGAGCTGTTTTTT. It yields the protein CASSLGGGRRTGELFF.

The chain carries TRBV28 and TRBJ2-7, with D perhaps TRBD1 (6 bases). CDR3 length: 14 amino acids. The germline V gene has CDR1 MDHEN and CDR2 SYDVKM. The V end lost 2 bases, the J end lost 0 bases, and 8 bases lay between the germline ends. The CDR3 region has the DNA TGTGCCAGCAGTTTAACAGGGACCTCCTACGAGCAGTACTTC. This gives the protein CASSLTGTSYEQYF. Filled out from reference TRBV28 and TRBJ2-7, the complete variable domain reads DVKVTQSSRYLVKRTGEKVFLECVQDMDHENMFWYRQDPGLGLRLIYFSYDVKMKEKGDIPEGYSVSREKKERFSLILESASTNQTSMYLCASSLTGTSYEQYFGPGTRLTVT.

This clone was recorded once. This sequence joins TRBV11-3 and TRBJ2-1; TRBD2 matches at 12 bases. The V and J ends lost 1 base and 4 bases, in that order; junction bases with no gene match: 2. The CDR3 is 16 amino acids. Germline V lookup: CDR1 SGHNT, CDR2 YENEEA. The CDR3 DNA reads TGTGCCAGCAGCTTAGGTCTAGCGGGAGGGTACAATGAGCAGTTCTTC. Protein sequence: CASSLGLAGGYNEQFF.

This chain links TRBV9 with TRBJ1-2; tentatively, D is TRBD1 (5 bases). The CDR3 spans 13 residues. Germline CDR1 is SGDLS and CDR2 is YYNGEE. Trimming took off 2 bases at V and 6 bases at J, with 11 bases between the two ends. CDR3 sequence: CASSVTELNGYTF. CDR3 sequence (DNA): TGTGCCAGCAGCGTGACAGAGCTGAATGGCTACACCTTC. The variable domain in full, with the rest retrieved from reference TRBV9 and TRBJ1-2, is DSGVTQTPKHLITATGQRVTLRCSPRSGDLSVYWYQQSLDQGLQFLIQYYNGEERAKGNILERFSAQQFPDLHSELNLSSLELGDSALYFCASSVTELNGYTFGSGTRLTVV.

V gene TRBV13 combines with J gene TRBJ1-2; TRBD1 agrees at 7 bases. Trimming took 4 bases from V and 7 from J; bases not matched to a gene: 18. The CDR3 length is 17 residues. In germline, CDR1 is PRHDT, CDR2 FYEKMQ (reference sequence). CDR3 loop: CASSSPGQRVLDTGYTF. CDR3 DNA sequence: TGTGCCAGCAGCTCCCCGGGACAGAGGGTCCTCGATACTGGCTACACCTTC.

Details on this clone: At one end, the junction sequence differs from germline, possibly due to a read error. The gene calls are TRBV18 and TRBJ2-1; 12 bases line up with TRBD2. Germline V gene lookup returns CDR1 KGHSH and CDR2 LQKENI. The CDR3 totals 16 residues. CDR3 in amino acids: CASSPPGLAGYYEQFF. The CDR3 bases are TGTGCCAGCTCACCTCCGGGACTAGCGGGCTACTATGAGCAGTTCTTC.

The chain employs TRBV19 and TRBJ2-4; a weak D match, TRBD2 (6 bases). The germline V and J ends were trimmed by 5 bases and 0 bases, with 11 bases remaining between them. The length of the CDR3 is 15 residues. Germline V gene lookup returns CDR1 LNHDA and CDR2 SQIVND (reference sequence). CDR3 sequence reads: CASSGTGLAKNIQYF. The CDR3 DNA sequence: TGTGCCAGTAGTGGAACGGGACTAGCCAAAAACATTCAGTACTTC.

The J gene is TRBJ2-3, the V gene TRBV6-1; 7 positions agree with TRBD2. The CDR3 has 17 residues. V dropped 3 bases and J dropped 3; count of bases not matched to a gene: 12. Per the germline V gene, CDR1 is MNHNS and CDR2 is SASEGT. The CDR3 bases are TGTGCCAGCAGTGATGCCCGACGGGGGGAGAGGACAGATACGCAGTATTTT. As protein: CASSDARRGERTDTQYF.

The V gene is TRBV6-1, the J gene TRBJ1-4, with D perhaps TRBD1 (6 bases). Trimming stripped 6 bases from V and 0 bases from J, with 11 bases between. The CDR3 runs to 15 residues. CDR1 is MNHNS, CDR2 SASEGT, per germline. CDR3 sequence: CASSLGQTTNEKLFF. The DNA of the CDR3 is TGTGCCAGCAGCCTCGGACAGACAACTAATGAAAAACTGTTTTTT.

This chain links TRBV11-2 with TRBJ2-5; the match to TRBD1 covers 9 bases. The CDR3 sequence is 15 residues long. V trimming: 5 bases; J trimming: 7 bases; junction bases outside the gene matches: 11. The germline V gene encodes CDR1 SGHAT and CDR2 FQNNGV. This chain's CDR3 is CASSPYTGTGRTQYF. DNA of the CDR3: TGTGCCAGCAGCCCGTATACCGGGACAGGGCGGACCCAGTACTTC.

This chain connects TRBV25-1 to TRBJ1-2; D not certain. The length of the CDR3 is 13 residues. CDR1 and CDR2 from the germline V gene are MGHDK and SYGVNS. V lost 3 bases and J lost 1, with 6 bases in between. The CDR3 DNA reads as TGTGCCAGCAGTGATGGCAGTAACTATGGCTACACCTTC. Translating gives CASSDGSNYGYTF.

The rearrangement joins TRBV7-3 to TRBJ2-1; 10 nucleotides match TRBD2. The ends lost 3 bases at V and 9 bases at J; junction bases unmatched: 8. This CDR3 is 15 amino acids long. Germline loops: CDR1 SGHTA, CDR2 FQGTGA. The CDR3 coding sequence is TGTGCCAGCAGCTTCTCCAGCGGGAGGGCCGGTGAGCAGTTCTTC. Its protein product is CASSFSSGRAGEQFF.

The rearrangement joins TRBV4-1 to TRBJ2-1, with 12 bases lining up with TRBD2. The CDR3 length is 18 residues. Germline CDR1 is MGHRA and CDR2 is YSYEKL. With 1 base clipped from V and 6 bases from J, the junction kept 10 bases outside the gene matches. For the CDR3, the DNA is TGCGCCAGCAGCCAAGGGGGTCTAGCGGGAGGGATTCGCAATGAGCAGTTCTTC. It is translated as CASSQGGLAGGIRNEQFF.

For this clone: The same CDR3 can be traced to other DNA sequences in this sample. The chain couples TRBV4-2 to TRBJ2-3; TRBD2 matches 8 bases. Trimming cost V 0 bases and J 2 bases; bases outside gene matches: 4. This CDR3 region has 16 residues. From germline, CDR1 is LGHNA and CDR2 YNFKEQ. CDR3 protein: CASSQDELAATDTQYF. CDR3 DNA: TGTGCCAGCAGCCAAGATGAACTAGCGGCCACAGATACGCAGTATTTT.